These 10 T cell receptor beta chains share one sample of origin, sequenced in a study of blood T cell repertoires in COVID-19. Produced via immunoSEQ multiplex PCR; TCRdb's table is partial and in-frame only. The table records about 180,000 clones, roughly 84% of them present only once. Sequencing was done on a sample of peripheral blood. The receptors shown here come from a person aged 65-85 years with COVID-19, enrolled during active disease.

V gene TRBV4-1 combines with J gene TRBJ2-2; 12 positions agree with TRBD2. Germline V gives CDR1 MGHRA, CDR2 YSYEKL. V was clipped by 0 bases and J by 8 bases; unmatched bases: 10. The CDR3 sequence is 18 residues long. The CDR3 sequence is CASSQDGVPSGRAGELFF. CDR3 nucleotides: TGCGCCAGCAGCCAAGATGGCGTGCCTAGCGGGAGGGCGGGGGAGCTGTTTTTT.

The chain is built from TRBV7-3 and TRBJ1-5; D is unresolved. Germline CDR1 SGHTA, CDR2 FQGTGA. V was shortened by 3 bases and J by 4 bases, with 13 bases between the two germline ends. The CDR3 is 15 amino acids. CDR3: CASSLLGRVNQPQHF. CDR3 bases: TGTGCCAGCAGCTTGTTAGGGAGGGTTAATCAGCCCCAGCATTTT.

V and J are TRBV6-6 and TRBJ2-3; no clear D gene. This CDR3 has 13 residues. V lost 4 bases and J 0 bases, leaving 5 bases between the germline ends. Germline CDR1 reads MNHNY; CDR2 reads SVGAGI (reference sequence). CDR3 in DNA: TGTGCCAGCAGTTCCCCGAGCACAGATACGCAGTATTTT. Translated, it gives CASSSPSTDTQYF.

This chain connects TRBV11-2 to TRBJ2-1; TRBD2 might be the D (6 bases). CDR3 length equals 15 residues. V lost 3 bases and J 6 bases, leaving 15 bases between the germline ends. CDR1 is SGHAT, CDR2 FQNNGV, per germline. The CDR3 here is CASSLGLGTLNEQFF. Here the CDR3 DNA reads TGTGCCAGCAGCTTGGGATTGGGGACTCTCAATGAGCAGTTCTTC.

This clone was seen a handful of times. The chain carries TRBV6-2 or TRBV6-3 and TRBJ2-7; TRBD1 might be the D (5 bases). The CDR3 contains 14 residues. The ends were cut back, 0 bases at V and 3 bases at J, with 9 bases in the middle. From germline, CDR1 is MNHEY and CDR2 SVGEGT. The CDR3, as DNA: TGTGCCAGCAGTTACTCGACAGCTAACTACGAGCAGTACTTC. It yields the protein CASSYSTANYEQYF.

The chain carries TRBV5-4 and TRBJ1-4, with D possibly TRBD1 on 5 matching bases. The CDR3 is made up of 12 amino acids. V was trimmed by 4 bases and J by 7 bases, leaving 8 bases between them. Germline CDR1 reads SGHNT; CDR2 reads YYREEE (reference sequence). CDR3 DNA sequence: TGTGCCAGCAGCCTTCAGGGTGAAAAACTGTTTTTT. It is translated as CASSLQGEKLFF. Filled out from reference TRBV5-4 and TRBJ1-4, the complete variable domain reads ETGVTQSPTHLIKTRGQQVTLRCSSQSGHNTVSWYQQALGQGPQFIFQYYREEENGRGNFPPRFSGLQFPNYSSELNVNALELDDSALYLCASSLQGEKLFFGSGTQLSVL.

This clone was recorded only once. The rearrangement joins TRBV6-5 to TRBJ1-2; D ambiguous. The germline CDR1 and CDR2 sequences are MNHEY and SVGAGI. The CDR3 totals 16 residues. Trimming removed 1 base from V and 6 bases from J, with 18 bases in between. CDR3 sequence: CASSYLAFDRPDGYTF. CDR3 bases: TGTGCCAGCAGTTACTTAGCCTTCGATCGTCCGGATGGCTACACCTTC.

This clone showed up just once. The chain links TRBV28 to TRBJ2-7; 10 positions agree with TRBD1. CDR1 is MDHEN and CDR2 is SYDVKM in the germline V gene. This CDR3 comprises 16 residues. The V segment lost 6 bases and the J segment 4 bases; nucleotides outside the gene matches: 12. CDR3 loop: CASSYQGTGAQYEQYF. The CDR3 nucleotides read TGTGCCAGCAGCTACCAAGGGACAGGGGCCCAATACGAGCAGTACTTC.

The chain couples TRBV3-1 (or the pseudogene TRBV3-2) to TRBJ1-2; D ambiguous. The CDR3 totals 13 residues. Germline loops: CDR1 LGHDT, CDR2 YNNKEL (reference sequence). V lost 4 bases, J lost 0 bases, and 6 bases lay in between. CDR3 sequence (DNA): TGTGCCAGCAGCCCCGACACTAACTATGGCTACACCTTC. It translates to CASSPDTNYGYTF.

The CDR3 loop reads CASSGGGYSGYEQYF. CDR3 bases: TGTGCCAGCAGTGGGGGGGGCTACTCCGGTTACGAGCAGTACTTC. The chain has TRBV28 and TRBJ2-7; tentative D call: TRBD2 (7 bases). Germline V gene lookup returns CDR1 MDHEN and CDR2 SYDVKM. This CDR3 has 15 residues. V was pared by 5 bases and J by 4 bases, with 18 bases between.